This T cell receptor (beta chain) was captured in a study of blood T cell repertoires in COVID-19. Study in general: Material from acute and convalescent COVID-19 was sourced from the United States, Italy and Spain. T cells, B-cell-depleted T cells, or PBMCs supplied cDNA or gDNA.

In the study's own analysis: Amplification of reference gene primers provided the estimated nucleated cell counts. Generated by immunoSEQ multiplex PCR, the TCRdb table keeps only in-frame clones and is missing some. V, J and clone size are taken as reported in that table, and D and trimming were inferred from the DNA itself. The table has around 200,000 clones, around four fifths seen once. This clone was counted a few times. The CDR3 covers 16 residues. Germline V lookup: CDR1 SGHAT, CDR2 FQNNGV. V was clipped by 2 bases and J by 5 bases; unmatched bases: 10. This TCR was recovered from a woman aged 80 or over with active or convalescent COVID-19. The chain combines TRBV11-2 with TRBJ2-7, with 9 bases fitting TRBD1. The sequenced sample was peripheral blood. In DNA, the CDR3 is TGTGCCAGCAGCTTAAATCTGGGACAGGGTTATCACGAGCAGTACTTC. This encodes CASSLNLGQGYHEQYF. Full variable domain (missing parts from reference TRBV11-2 and TRBJ2-7): EAGVAQSPRYKIIEKRQSVAFWCNPISGHATLYWYQQILGQGPKLLIQFQNNGVVDDSQLPKDRFSAERLKGVDSTLKIQPAKLEDSAVYLCASSLNLGQGYHEQYFGPGTRLTVT.